This TCR beta chain was identified during a study of blood T cell repertoires in COVID-19. Repertoires were generated with immunoSEQ multiplex PCR, while TCRdb's copy carries only in-frame clones and drops some. The table has 95,000 to 110,000 clones, around nine tenths seen once. The CDR3 has 16 residues. The V and J ends lost 3 bases and 5 bases, in that order; junction bases with no gene match: 5. Germline V gene data show CDR1 as SGDLS and CDR2 as YYNGEE. The source is a man aged 50 to 59 in a cohort sampled during active COVID-19. The chain combines TRBV9 with TRBJ2-2; the match to TRBD1 covers 12 bases. Sequenced sample: peripheral blood. Here the CDR3 DNA reads TGTGCCAGCAGCGACGGGGACAGGGGGCGAACCGGGGAGCTGTTTTTT. Protein sequence: CASSDGDRGRTGELFF.